The clone carrying this T cell receptor beta chain was found once. Researchers ran the PCR with 60 Vbeta and 13 Jbeta primers. Sequencing was performed with immunoSEQ multiplex PCR; in TCRdb, only in-frame clones are kept and a portion is missing. The sample contains a few hundred thousand clones, 75% to 85% of which appear only once. These data originate in a study of cytomegalovirus exposure and HLA in healthy donors. Germline CDR1 reads KGHSH; CDR2 reads LQKENI. V lost 5 bases, J lost 5 bases, and 6 bases stayed unmatched. The CDR3 covers 14 residues. The source is a woman aged 55-69 years in good health and CMV-seropositive. This chain uses TRBV18 with TRBJ1-5; 7 positions match TRBD1. Sequencing was performed on PBMCs. CDR3 region: CASSEDRQHQPQHF. In DNA, the CDR3 is TGTGCCAGCTCAGAGGACAGGCAGCATCAGCCCCAGCATTTT.